This T cell receptor (beta chain) originates from a study of blood T cells in healthy people across ages. With a J-beta primer mix and a sample-barcoded 5' primer, a second PCR ran roughly 6 to 12 cycles. A template-switch adaptor that had 12 random nucleotides put a tag on each cDNA molecule. TCRdb redid the calling of the 5' RACE reads with MiXCR, one entry per CDR3 protein. The sample includes over a million distinct CDR3 sequences, around two fifths of them seen just once. Donors ranged from about 6 to 95 years old and were healthy Caucasians in Russia. The CDR3 length is 12 residues. Germline V gene data show CDR1 as SGHAT and CDR2 as FQNNGV. Trimming cost V 0 bases and J 15 bases, with 12 bases left between them.

This chain uses TRBV11-2 with TRBJ2-1, with D possibly TRBD1 on 6 matching bases. This receptor was obtained from a woman in her late teens or twenties in good health. The sequencing input was blood. The chain's CDR3 is CASSLDTGTPFF. For the CDR3, the DNA is TGTGCCAGCAGCTTAGACACCGGGACACCGTTCTTC.